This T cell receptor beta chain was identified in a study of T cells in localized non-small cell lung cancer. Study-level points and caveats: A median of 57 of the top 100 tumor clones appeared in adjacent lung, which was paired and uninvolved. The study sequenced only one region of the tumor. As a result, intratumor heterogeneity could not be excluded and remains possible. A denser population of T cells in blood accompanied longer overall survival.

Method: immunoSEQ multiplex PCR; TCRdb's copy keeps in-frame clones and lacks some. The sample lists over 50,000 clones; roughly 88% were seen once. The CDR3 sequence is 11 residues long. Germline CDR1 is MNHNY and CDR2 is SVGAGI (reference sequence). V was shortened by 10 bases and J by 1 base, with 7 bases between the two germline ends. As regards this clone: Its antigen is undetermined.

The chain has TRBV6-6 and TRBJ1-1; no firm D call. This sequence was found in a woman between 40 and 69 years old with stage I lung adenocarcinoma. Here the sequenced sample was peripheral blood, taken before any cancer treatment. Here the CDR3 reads CATTRNTEAFF. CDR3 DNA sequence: TGTGCCACCACCCGGAACACTGAAGCTTTCTTT.